This T cell receptor beta chain was observed in a study of cytomegalovirus exposure and HLA in healthy donors. 60 Vbeta and 13 Jbeta primers were used in PCR. Assay: immunoSEQ multiplex PCR; the TCRdb copy retains only in-frame clones and omits some. The table records around 170,000 clones, over 70% of them present only once. Germline values: CDR1 SGHRS, CDR2 YFSETQ. The length of the CDR3 is 14 residues. V was clipped by 0 bases and J by 5 bases, with 10 bases between them. Points on this clone: As yet, its antigen is unknown.

Study-wide results and limits: The presence/absence work took it that sequencing depth was about the same across donors. A later analysis linked a missense variant in DCLRE1C to the trimming of TCR beta V and J genes. From TCR beta sequences, most subjects' HLA-A and HLA-B alleles were reportedly predicted accurately.

The source material was PBMCs. The genes are TRBV5-1 and TRBJ2-3, with D possibly TRBD1 on 6 matching bases. The clonotype was recovered from a man aged 45-60 years in good health and CMV-seropositive. The DNA for the CDR3 is TGCGCCAGCAGCTTGGACAGGGTCGGAGATACGCAGTATTTT. Its translation: CASSLDRVGDTQYF.